Below are 9 T cell receptor beta chains sequenced from a single sample in a study of beta chain features in type 1 diabetes. Study-wide findings and caveats: Type 1 diabetes patients showed a moderate but significant shortening of TCRB CDR3s in all four CD4+ subsets.

These receptors have no identified antigens. The sequenced template was cDNA made from the entire isolated RNA. The repertoire was sequenced with immunoSEQ multiplex PCR; TCRdb's copy has only in-frame clones and lacks some. Among about 52,000 clones listed, under 50% were seen once. What was sequenced was Tregs from blood. All receptors derive from a man between 25 and 39 years old with type 1 diabetes.

In its sample, this clone was seen a few times. The chain recombines TRBV6-5 with TRBJ1-6, with 10 bases that match TRBD1. The germline CDR1 and CDR2 sequences are MNHEY and SVGAGI. There are 15 residues in the CDR3. Trimming cost V 6 bases and J 6 bases; bases outside gene matches: 5. In nucleotides, the CDR3 is TGTGCCAGCAGCTCCGGACAGGGGGGTAATTCACCCCTCCACTTT. Residues: CASSSGQGGNSPLHF.

The J gene is TRBJ1-5, the V gene TRBV2; D not resolved. Germline lookup yields CDR1 SNHLY and CDR2 FYNNEI. The ends were cut back, 5 bases at V and 3 bases at J, with 8 bases in the middle. CDR3 length equals 13 residues. The DNA of the CDR3 is TGTGCCAGCAGTACGACAAACAATCAGCCCCAGCATTTT. Its translation: CASSTTNNQPQHF.

The CDR3 coding sequence is TGTGCCAGCTCACGTGACATGCTAATTTCAGATACGCAGTATTTT. Its protein product is CASSRDMLISDTQYF. The chain combines TRBV18 with TRBJ2-3; D unclear. The CDR3 is made up of 15 amino acids. The V and J ends lost 4 bases and 4 bases respectively, with 15 bases between them. CDR1 is KGHSH, CDR2 LQKENI, per germline.

There are a few counts of this clone. The rearrangement uses TRBV28 and TRBJ2-7; possibly TRBD2 for D (6 bases). V lost 5 bases and J 12 bases, leaving 26 bases between the germline ends. Per the germline V gene, CDR1 is MDHEN and CDR2 is SYDVKM. The CDR3 contains 15 residues. CDR3 DNA sequence: TGTGCCAGCAGTCCTTCGGGGGTCTCCCCCTACGTTTGGTACTTC. As protein: CASSPSGVSPYVWYF.

This clone was counted a single time. CDR3 DNA: TGTGCCAGCAGCGGGGAATTCCGAGGAAACACCATATATTTT. Amino acids: CASSGEFRGNTIYF. This chain connects TRBV6-5 to TRBJ1-3, with no clear D. V gave up 6 bases and J gave up 4 bases, with 13 bases separating them. CDR1 is MNHEY, CDR2 SVGAGI, per germline. This CDR3 has 14 residues.

The V and J genes are TRBV28 and TRBJ2-1, with a tentative D call TRBD2 (6 bases). Trimming removed 3 bases from V and 0 bases from J, with 9 bases in between. The CDR3 length is 15 residues. Germline V gives CDR1 MDHEN, CDR2 SYDVKM. CDR3 DNA: TGTGCCAGCAGTTTGGGACTGAGCTCCTACAATGAGCAGTTCTTC. It yields the protein CASSLGLSSYNEQFF.

J is TRBJ1-1 and V is TRBV18; maybe TRBD1 (6 bases). Germline V gene sequence: CDR1 KGHSH, CDR2 LQKENI. The CDR3 is made up of 15 amino acids. V was shortened by 5 bases and J by 1 base, with 14 bases between the two germline ends. The CDR3 loop reads CASSISGGQNTEAFF. For the CDR3, the DNA is TGTGCCAGCTCAATATCGGGGGGACAGAACACTGAAGCTTTCTTT.

This clone turned up a few times. This rearrangement joins TRBV29-1 to TRBJ2-7, with TRBD1 matching over 8 bases. V shed 1 base, J shed 3 bases, and the junction held 5 bases outside the gene matches. The V gene's germline CDR1 is SQVTM and CDR2 ANQGSEA. The CDR3 has 14 amino acids. For the CDR3, the DNA is TGCAGCGTTGAAGGTGGACAGGGTATCTACGAGCAGTACTTC. Its translation is CSVEGGQGIYEQYF.

This clone occurred a few times. This rearrangement joins TRBV28 to TRBJ2-2, with 8 bases identical to TRBD1. The CDR3 is 15 residues long. Germline assignment: CDR1 MDHEN and CDR2 SYDVKM. Unmatched junction bases numbered 10, after V lost 8 bases and J lost 5 bases. DNA for the CDR3: TGTGCCAGCTCACCTGGGACAGGCCCAACCGGGGAGCTGTTTTTT. Protein sequence: CASSPGTGPTGELFF.